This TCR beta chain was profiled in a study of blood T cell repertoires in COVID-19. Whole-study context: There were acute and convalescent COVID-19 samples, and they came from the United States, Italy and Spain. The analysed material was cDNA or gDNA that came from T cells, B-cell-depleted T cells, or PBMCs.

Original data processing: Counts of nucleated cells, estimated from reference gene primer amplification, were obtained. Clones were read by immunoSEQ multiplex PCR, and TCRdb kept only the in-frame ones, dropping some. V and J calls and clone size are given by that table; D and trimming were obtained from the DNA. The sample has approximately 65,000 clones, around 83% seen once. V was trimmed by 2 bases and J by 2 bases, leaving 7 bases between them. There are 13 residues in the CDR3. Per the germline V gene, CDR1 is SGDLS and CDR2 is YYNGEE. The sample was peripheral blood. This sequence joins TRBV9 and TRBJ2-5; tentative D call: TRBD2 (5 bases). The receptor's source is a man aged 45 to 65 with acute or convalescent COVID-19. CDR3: CASSVSGQETQYF. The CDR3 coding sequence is TGTGCCAGCAGCGTCAGCGGACAAGAGACCCAGTACTTC.